In its sample, the clone carrying this T cell receptor beta chain was seen a few times. The V gene's germline CDR1 is MNHNS and CDR2 SASEGT. Trimming took 7 bases from V and 3 from J; bases not matched to a gene: 4. The CDR3 covers 14 residues. To make TCR beta libraries, researchers used iRepertoire HTBI primers and Arm-PCR of CDR3 regions. One entry per CDR3 protein results from TCRdb running MiXCR on the multiplex PCR reads. The sample lists 450,000 to 500,000 distinct CDR3 sequences, roughly 16% occurring once. The entry originates in a study of regulatory T cells in long-lasting Graves disease. Time point: newly diagnosed GD, antithyroid drugs for less than 3 months. PBMC-derived RNA was used for the TCR library. Enrollment of patients was through an endocrinology department in Xi'an, China. A volume of roughly 9.1 milliliters of peripheral blood was collected in EDTA tubes. These data were also reused for a study on T cells in Graves' hyperthyroidism and ophthalmopathy. This second report adds: HTBI primers drove first-round RT-PCR of the TCR CDR3.

Material: peripheral blood mononuclear cells (PBMCs), obtained at new diagnosis, from a patient treated with antithyroid drugs. The chain has TRBV6-1 and TRBJ2-7; 12 nucleotides agree with TRBD2. This sequence originates from a man in his forties with Graves disease. In DNA form, the CDR3 reads TGTGCCAGCACGATGACTAGCGGGAGCTACGAGCAGTACTTC. Its translation is CASTMTSGSYEQYF.